One T cell receptor beta chain is described in this entry. These data are taken from a study of T cell changes during pregnancy in multiple sclerosis. Assay: immunoSEQ multiplex PCR; the TCRdb copy retains only in-frame clones and omits some. The sample yields roughly 43,000 clones, 80% to 90% seen once. V was shortened by 7 bases and J by 1 base, with 11 bases between the two germline ends. There are 13 residues in the CDR3. Looked up from germline, CDR1 is SGHKS and CDR2 is YYEKEE (reference sequence). This receptor was obtained from a female donor with multiple sclerosis, enrolled in a pregnancy study. V gene TRBV5-5 combines with J gene TRBJ2-5; D is perhaps TRBD2 (6 bases). Sequenced here: CD4+ T cells from peripheral blood mononuclear cells, sampled after pregnancy. Here the CDR3 DNA reads TGTGCCAGCCACCGGGACTTCCAAGAGACCCAGTACTTC. Translation gives CASHRDFQETQYF.